What follows describes a single T cell receptor (beta chain). What it recognizes is unknown. V was pared by 6 bases and J by 2 bases, with 10 bases of the junction left unmatched. Germline V lookup: CDR1 LNHDA, CDR2 SQIVND (reference sequence). There are 15 residues in the CDR3. The record originates from a study of shared clonotypes between healthy human individuals. Study-wide points: Estimated clonotype richness was generally higher in naive than memory subsets.

Some clones are missing from TCRdb's copy, which holds only in-frame ones; the method was immunoSEQ multiplex PCR. The sample has more than 2 million clones, more than 90% seen once. The sample was naive CD4+ T cells sorted from blood. Subset given: CD45RA+ positively selected. The chain uses TRBV19 and TRBJ2-7, with 7 bases fitting TRBD2. The receptor's source is a man aged 18 to 30 in good health. CDR3 protein: CASSKGAGRPYEQYF. CDR3 DNA: TGTGCCAGTAGCAAAGGAGCGGGGCGCCCCTACGAGCAGTACTTC.